This paragraph covers one T cell receptor (beta chain) sequence. The antigen it binds to is not known. The record has no base qualities; no much larger clone is one base away. The treatment or condition label here, explained by the study, means: roughly nine-day PBMC culture with coronavirus spike peptide pools or control peptides (ViraFEST assay). To expand antigen-specific T cells with peptide pools and then pick out the expanded clonotypes through TCR sequencing, the study relied on the ViraFEST assay. The positive SARS-CoV-2 PCR tests of the convalescent patients were dated from March to December 2020, before the Alpha, Beta and Delta variants emerged in the United States. Each well held millions of PBMCs cultured with around 9 ug/ml peptide pools in IMDM containing around 5% human AB serum and 8 to 10 IU/ml IL-2. On days 3 and 7, half of the culture medium was replaced with fresh IL-2-containing medium. Once the cells had been in culture for ten to eleven days, the EasySep CD4+ T cell isolation kit was used to isolate CD4+ T cells by negative selection. PBMCs were separated from whole blood using Ficoll-Paque Plus gradient centrifugation and then either used fresh or cryopreserved at -140C. Each culture condition was generally run in triplicate wells.

Library preparation was by PCR. DNA from cultured CD4+ T cells was subjected to TCR sequencing with the Oncomine TCR Beta short-read assay at the Johns Hopkins FTIC core. Genomic DNA was extracted from the cultured CD4+ T cells with the QIAamp micro DNA kit. Oncomine TCR Beta libraries made from cultured CD4+ T cells were pooled using unique dual indexes and sequenced on an Illumina iSeq 100. The source study handled its data this way. Non-productive sequences were filtered out, and CDR3s that did not start with C, did not end with F or W, or were shorter than 7 amino acids were discarded. Antigen-specific clonotypes were identified using the MANAFEST web application through comparison of peptide-stimulated wells with reference and other culture wells. An FDR below 0.05, an odds ratio above 5, and a productive frequency above 0.1% in at least two of three replicate wells were required for clones to be considered positive. A clonotype was classed as cross-reactive if the clonotype showed significant expansion both in SARS-CoV-2 spike wells and in at least one common cold coronavirus spike condition. Using R version 3.6.1, CDR3 homology was evaluated through Levenshtein distances (stringdist) along with unrooted phylogenetic trees (ape). TCRdb reprocessed the public reads (quality trimming at Q25 with fastp, clone calling with MiXCR) and kept in-frame beta chains. Every distinct CDR3 protein forms one entry, paired with its most common genes and DNA. TCRdb's processing, not the study's, gives the V and J calls here. This sample is represented by fewer than 12,000 distinct CDR3 sequences; roughly 45% of them were singletons. The ten largest clones represent 25% to 30% of the sample.

CDR3 length: 17 amino acids, cysteine to phenylalanine. Only the CDR3 portion is preserved as DNA: 51 bases, with reading frame beginning at the first base. CDR1 and CDR2, per the germline V gene, are MNHEY and SVGEGT. From V the trimming removes 7 bases and from J it removes 1 base, while the gene matches leave 13 bases of the junction unaccounted for. This specimen belongs to a study of vaccination and CD4 T cells after COVID-19 (dated by TCRdb to 2021 to 2024). With respect to the entire study: Convalescent patients had a positive SARS-CoV-2 result on nasal swab PCR, and of these patients, several had mild disease and one had severe disease. Control cultures used a CEFX viral epitope pool as positive control, an HIV-1 Nef peptide pool as negative control, or no peptide. In some eleven COVID-19 convalescent patients and a handful of infection-naive healthy vaccine recipients, researchers compared the spike-specific CD4+ TCR repertoire from before mRNA vaccination with the repertoire from after. Six males and four females were included in the convalescent cohort, with two Hispanic individuals, seven Caucasians, two Asians and one multiracial person represented. Post-vaccine blood samples were taken a median of around 68 days after the second vaccine dose, with a range of about 14 to 241 days. The cultures were stimulated with overlapping spike peptide pools from SARS-CoV-2 and from the common cold coronaviruses HCoV-NL63, HCoV-OC43 and HCoV-229E. Each participant got two doses of either the Pfizer-BioNTech BNT162b2 vaccine (n=8) or the Moderna mRNA-1273 vaccine (n=2). Post-COVID blood samples from convalescent patients were collected a median of roughly 100 days after diagnosis, with a range of roughly 35 to 170 days.

General findings and caveats noted by the study authors: In convalescent patients, a median roughly 86% of post-vaccine SARS-CoV-2-reactive clones were detected only after vaccination, suggesting vaccine-specific priming. Of the vaccine-specific clones in convalescent patients, 304 of 307, or nearly all, reacted only to SARS-CoV-2 spike and did not cross-react with common cold coronaviruses. Relatively few convalescent patients were included in the study, and early timepoints after natural infection were not analyzed. The median count of SARS-CoV-2-reactive clonotypes went up from approximately 22 after infection to about 41 after vaccination, although the change was not significant.

The sequence came from a human donor who had recovered from COVID-19. Sequencing input: CD4+ T cells from blood, cultured in vitro. The chain couples TRBV6-2 or TRBV6-3 to TRBJ2-5, with 9 bases matching TRBD2. The DNA sequence follows: TGTGCCAGCACCCCTTACGGGCCTAGCGGGGTCCAAGAGACCCAGTACTTC. Its translation reads: CASTPYGPSGVQETQYF.